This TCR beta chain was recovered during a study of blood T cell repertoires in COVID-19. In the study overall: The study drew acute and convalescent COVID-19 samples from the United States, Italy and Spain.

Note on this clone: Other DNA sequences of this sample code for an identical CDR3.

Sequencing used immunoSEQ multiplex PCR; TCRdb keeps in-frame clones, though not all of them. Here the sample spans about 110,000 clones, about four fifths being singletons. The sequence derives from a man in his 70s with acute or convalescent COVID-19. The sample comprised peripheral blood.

The CDR3 coding sequence is TGTGCCAGCAGCCACTCTCAGGGGCTCTATGGCTACACCTTC. Its protein is CASSHSQGLYGYTF. The chain employs TRBV3-1 (or the pseudogene TRBV3-2) and TRBJ1-2, with D possibly being TRBD1 (6 bases). The CDR3 is 14 residues long. The germline gives CDR1 LGHDT, CDR2 YNNKEL (reference sequence). V was cut by 3 bases and J by 4 bases, with 12 bases left in between.